Following are 10 T cell receptor beta chains from one sample sequenced in a study of blood T cell repertoires in COVID-19. Sequencing used immunoSEQ multiplex PCR; TCRdb keeps in-frame clones, though not all of them. The sample records 100,000 to 150,000 clones, less than 90% being singletons. Sequencing used peripheral blood. These receptors all come from a man between 60 and 75 years old with acute or convalescent COVID-19.

The V and J genes are TRBV10-1 and TRBJ2-5; weak D call: TRBD2 (6 bases). The CDR3 is 15 amino acids. The germline V and J ends were trimmed by 4 bases and 4 bases, with 16 bases remaining between them. Germline loops: CDR1 WNHNN, CDR2 SYGVQD (reference sequence). The CDR3 region is CASSVGGPGGETQYF. In nucleotides, the CDR3 is TGCGCCAGCAGTGTTGGAGGGCCCGGGGGAGAGACCCAGTACTTC.

V usage is TRBV25-1 and J usage is TRBJ2-7; maybe TRBD2 (5 bases). V lost 4 bases and J lost 2, with 9 bases in between. CDR1 and CDR2 (germline): MGHDK, SYGVNS. The CDR3 covers 13 residues. In DNA, the CDR3 is TGTGCCAGCAGTGCCACCGGGACCTACGAGCAGTACTTC. Protein sequence: CASSATGTYEQYF.

V and J are TRBV2 and TRBJ1-1; 9 nucleotides match TRBD1. CDR1 SNHLY and CDR2 FYNNEI come from the germline V gene. After removal of 5 bases from V and 4 bases from J, the junction contained 11 bases not matched to a gene. CDR3 length: 16 amino acids. Written as DNA, the CDR3 is TGTGCCAGCAGTCCTGGGTCCGGGACAGGGACCACTGAAGCTTTCTTT. Its protein product is CASSPGSGTGTTEAFF.

The chain joins TRBV6-4 to TRBJ2-2; the D gene is possibly TRBD2 (6 bases). The germline V gene has CDR1 MRHNA and CDR2 SNTAGT. Between the trimmed V and J ends, which lost 6 bases and 1 base, there was a span of 12 bases. The CDR3 has 15 amino acids. This CDR3 is CASRSSGLNTGELFF. In DNA, the CDR3 is TGTGCCAGCAGAAGTAGCGGCCTGAACACCGGGGAGCTGTTTTTT.

This chain connects TRBV2 to TRBJ1-4, with 7 nucleotides matching TRBD1. J lost 5 bases, V lost 7 bases, and 10 bases had no gene match. The CDR3 contains 15 residues. Germline V gene data show CDR1 as SNHLY and CDR2 as FYNNEI. CDR3 sequence: CASTALRGQNEKLFF. Written as DNA, the CDR3 is TGTGCCAGCACCGCCTTGCGGGGACAGAATGAAAAACTGTTTTTT.

This clone has just a few counts. This chain connects TRBV20-1 to TRBJ2-5; unclear D gene. The CDR3 has 13 residues. Germline values: CDR1 DFQATT, CDR2 SNEGSKA (reference sequence). Trimming removed 3 bases from V and 2 bases from J, with 10 bases in between. The CDR3 sequence is CSASRSQQETQYF. The CDR3 DNA reads TGCAGTGCTAGTAGGAGCCAGCAAGAGACCCAGTACTTC.

This clone has a single count. The chain recombines TRBV30 with TRBJ1-2; 7 bases map to TRBD1. Germline V gene lookup returns CDR1 GTSNPN and CDR2 SVGIG (reference sequence). The CDR3 runs 13 residues. Trimming removed 3 bases from V and 4 bases from J; junction bases left unmatched: 5. The CDR3 nucleotides are TGTGCCTGGAGCGGGGACAGCCTCTATGGCTACACCTTC. Amino acids: CAWSGDSLYGYTF.

The chain is built from TRBV9 and TRBJ1-2; 12 positions match TRBD1. The V gene's germline CDR1 is SGDLS and CDR2 YYNGEE. The CDR3 runs 17 residues. J gave up 7 bases and V 4 bases, and 14 bases lay outside the gene matches. The CDR3 DNA is TGTGCCAGCAGCCTCCTGCCGGGACAGGGGGCCGTATCTGGCTACACCTTC. Protein product: CASSLLPGQGAVSGYTF.

The CDR3 nucleotides read TGTGCCAGTAGTGCCCTTTACAGGGCGGCTAGGAATCAGCCCCAGCATTTT. Its protein product is CASSALYRAARNQPQHF. V and J are TRBV19 and TRBJ1-5; D perhaps matches TRBD1 (6 bases). Germline V CDR1 and CDR2: LNHDA, SQIVND (reference sequence). The germline V and J ends were trimmed by 5 bases and 4 bases, with 21 bases remaining between them. The CDR3 totals 17 residues.

The chain employs TRBV2 and TRBJ1-4; 8 bases match TRBD1. The J segment lost 7 bases and the V segment lost 0 bases, leaving 4 bases of the junction unmatched. Germline-derived CDR1 and CDR2 are SNHLY and FYNNEI. CDR3 length equals 15 residues. The CDR3 protein is CASSEARGLVEKLFF. The CDR3 DNA sequence: TGTGCCAGCAGTGAAGCCAGGGGGCTTGTTGAAAAACTGTTTTTT. The full variable domain, rest sourced from reference TRBV2 and TRBJ1-4, is EPEVTQTPSHQVTQMGQEVILRCVPISNHLYFYWYRQILGQKVEFLVSFYNNEISEKSEIFDDQFSVERPDGSNFTLKIRSTKLEDSAMYFCASSEARGLVEKLFFGSGTQLSVL.